This entry describes one T cell receptor (beta chain). A read error may account for a junction end that differs from germline. The sample belongs to a study of OX40 agonist ivuxolimab in advanced cancers. Study context: The treatment was a fully human IgG2 OX40 agonist, ivuxolimab. Subjects had a mean age of around 63 years, with a range of 23 to 79; just over 80% were male.

People who had autoimmune disease history or systemic immunosuppression were excluded. The CDR3 has 14 amino acids. The germline CDR1 and CDR2 sequences are SEHNR and FQNEAQ (reference sequence). Libraries were prepared by immunoSEQ multiplex PCR; TCRdb keeps only in-frame clonotypes and omits some of them. This sample carries some 45,000 clones, approximately 83% of them seen once, and the ten largest clones take approximately 25%. V and J are TRBV7-9 and TRBJ2-1, with a possible D match to TRBD2 (6 bases). Source: CD4+ or CD8+ T cells sorted from blood, taken in a trial of the OX40 agonist ivuxolimab. This TCR derives from an adult with an advanced solid tumor such as melanoma, head and neck, liver or kidney cancer. DNA for the CDR3: TGTGCCAGCACCTTAGAGTTTAGCGGCAATGAGCAGCTCTTC. Its protein is CASTLEFSGNEQLF.